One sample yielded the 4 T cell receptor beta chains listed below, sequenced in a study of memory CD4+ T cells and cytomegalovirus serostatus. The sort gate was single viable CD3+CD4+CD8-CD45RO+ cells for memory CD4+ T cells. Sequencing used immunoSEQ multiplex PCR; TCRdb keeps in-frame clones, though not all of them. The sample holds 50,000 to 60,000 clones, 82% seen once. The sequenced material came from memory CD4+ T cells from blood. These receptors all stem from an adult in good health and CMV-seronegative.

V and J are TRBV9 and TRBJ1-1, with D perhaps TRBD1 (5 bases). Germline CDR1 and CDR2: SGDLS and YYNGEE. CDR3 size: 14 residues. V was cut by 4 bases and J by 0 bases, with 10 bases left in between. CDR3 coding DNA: TGTGCCAGCAGCCAAGGACATCTGAACACTGAAGCTTTCTTT. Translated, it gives CASSQGHLNTEAFF.

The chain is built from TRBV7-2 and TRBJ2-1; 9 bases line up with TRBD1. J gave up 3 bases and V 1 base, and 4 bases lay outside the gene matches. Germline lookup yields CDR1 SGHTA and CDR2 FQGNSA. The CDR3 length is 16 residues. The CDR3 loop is CASSLVGTGLYNEQFF. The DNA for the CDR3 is TGTGCCAGCAGCTTAGTAGGGACAGGGCTCTACAATGAGCAGTTCTTC.

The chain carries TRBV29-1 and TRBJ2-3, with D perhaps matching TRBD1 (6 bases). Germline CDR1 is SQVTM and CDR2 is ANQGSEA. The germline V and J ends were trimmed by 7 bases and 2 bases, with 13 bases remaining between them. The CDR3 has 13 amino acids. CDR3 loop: CSATGQYTDTQYF. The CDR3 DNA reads TGCAGCGCCACGGGACAATACACAGATACGCAGTATTTT.

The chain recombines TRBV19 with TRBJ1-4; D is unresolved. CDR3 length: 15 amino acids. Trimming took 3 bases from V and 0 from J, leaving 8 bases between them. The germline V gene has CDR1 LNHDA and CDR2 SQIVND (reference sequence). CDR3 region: CASSMQSSTNEKLFF. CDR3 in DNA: TGTGCCAGTAGTATGCAGTCATCAACTAATGAAAAACTGTTTTTT.